Below are 8 T cell receptor beta chains sequenced from a single sample in a study of post-analysis software for immune sequencing data. Study results and limitations: With TRBV5-6, TRBV5-1 and TRBV20-1 included, 4 to 6 TRBV segments were more frequent in patients than in controls.

Tagging with unique molecular identifiers was a feature of the TCR beta cDNA libraries. One entry per CDR3 protein results from TCRdb running MiXCR on the PCR reads. Here the sample spans roughly 800,000 distinct CDR3 sequences, under 60% being singletons. These TCRs' antigens remain unknown. What was sequenced was blood. The receptors were gathered from a girl aged 5-17 years with multiple sclerosis.

CDR3 residues: CAIRGQGAYEQYF. Here the CDR3 DNA reads TGTGCCATCAGGGGACAGGGGGCTTACGAGCAGTACTTC. The chain has TRBV10-3 and TRBJ2-5; 12 bases match TRBD1. The DNA end is a closer match to TRBJ2-7, so the J assignment may be wrong. The germline gives CDR1 ENHRY, CDR2 SYGVKD. This CDR3 is built from 13 residues.

The chain has TRBV7-2 and TRBJ2-1; TRBD2 matches at 8 bases. V dropped 5 bases and J dropped 7; count of bases not matched to a gene: 7. The germline gives CDR1 SGHTA, CDR2 FQGNSA. There are 14 residues in the CDR3. CDR3 DNA: TGTGCCAGCAGCACCGGGACTAGTAGTAATGAGCAGTTCTTC. Translated: CASSTGTSSNEQFF.

Only a few counts were recorded for this clonotype. The chain is built from TRBV12-3 or TRBV12-4 and TRBJ2-1; 7 bases are shared with TRBD2. The CDR3 extends over 11 amino acids. Losses at the gene ends were 2 bases for V and 13 bases for J; bases not matched to a gene: 2. This CDR3 reads CASSLRDYQFF. Here the CDR3 DNA reads TGTGCCAGCAGTTTAAGGGACTATCAGTTCTTC.

The chain is built from TRBV6-5 and TRBJ2-3, with TRBD2 identical over 8 bases. V trimming: 4 bases; J trimming: 2 bases; junction bases outside the gene matches: 5. The CDR3 is made up of 15 amino acids. Per the germline V gene, CDR1 is MNHEY and CDR2 is SVGAGI. The CDR3 DNA reads as TGTGCCAGCAGTTTTCGGGAGGGCCCCACAGATACGCAGTATTTT. Translated, it gives CASSFREGPTDTQYF.

This sequence joins TRBV20-1 and TRBJ1-6; perhaps TRBD1 as D (6 bases). Germline V CDR1 and CDR2: DFQATT, SNEGSKA (reference sequence). The length of the CDR3 is 14 residues. V shed 6 bases and J shed 7 bases, with 16 bases lying between them. The DNA of the CDR3 is TGCAGTGCCACCCACGGGGGGGCGAATTCACCCCTCCACTTT. Translation: CSATHGGANSPLHF.

This CDR3 is CASSKGPDSKETQYF. The CDR3 coding sequence is TGTGCCAGCAGCAAGGGCCCCGACTCTAAAGAGACCCAGTACTTC. The chain employs TRBV7-2 and TRBJ2-7; D unresolved. The DNA matches TRBJ2-5 better at its end, which makes the J call doubtful. The CDR3 contains 15 residues. The germline CDR1 and CDR2 sequences are SGHTA and FQGNSA.

CDR3 loop: CATSAQGEPGEQFF. CDR3 bases: TGTGCCACCAGTGCGCAGGGGGAGCCGGGTGAGCAGTTCTTC. The rearrangement joins TRBV24-1 to TRBJ2-1; 7 bases align to TRBD1. Germline V CDR1 and CDR2: KGHDR, SFDVKD. Losses at the gene ends were 5 bases for V and 9 bases for J; bases not matched to a gene: 9. The CDR3 loop spans 14 amino acids.

This clonotype was observed a handful of times. The J gene is TRBJ2-3, the V gene TRBV7-9, with D perhaps TRBD1 or TRBD2 (5 bases each). Germline-derived CDR1 and CDR2 are SEHNR and FQNEAQ (reference sequence). The CDR3 extends over 14 amino acids. V lost 4 bases, J lost 2 bases, and 10 bases lay in between. The CDR3 DNA sequence: TGTGCCAGCAGCTCATCGGGGCCCACAGATACGCAGTATTTT. Amino acids: CASSSSGPTDTQYF.